This T cell receptor (beta chain) was sequenced for a study of PD-1 blockade in classical Hodgkin lymphoma. Study observations and caveats: With respect to the repertoire differences, their causes, possibly disease activity or prior therapy, remain undefined.

Clones were sequenced by immunoSEQ multiplex PCR, and TCRdb holds only the in-frame ones, with some missing. The repertoire holds tens of thousands of clones, with about 88% as singletons. This CDR3 is 17 amino acids long. As to this clone: Its antigen is unidentified.

Brentuximab vedotin exposure varied, and every patient relapsed after autologous stem cell transplantation. Complete response, partial response or progressive disease was each patient's best response. V gene TRBV21-1 combines with J gene TRBJ2-7. TRBV21-1 is a pseudogene. Sequences were derived from peripheral blood mononuclear cells (PBMCs), sampled before the second cycle of nivolumab. The receptor comes from a human donor with classical Hodgkin lymphoma. This CDR3 is CASSNVPPRPATYEQYF. The DNA of the CDR3 is TGTGCCAGCAGCAACGTACCCCCCCGGCCTGCAACCTACGAGCAGTACTTC.